The clone carrying this TCR beta chain was observed many times. Its antigen is currently unknown. Mismatch with germline at one junction end may stem from a read error. Synthesis of cDNA used 5'RACE (with 10-nucleotide random UMIs). Via MiXCR, TCRdb re-called the 5' RACE reads, giving one row per CDR3 protein. This table holds about 87,000 distinct CDR3 sequences, around 3.6% found once. The CDR3 is 14 amino acids. The germline V gene encodes CDR1 DFQATT and CDR2 SNEGSKA (reference sequence). The data were taken from a study of neurological immune-mediated disorders. Study-wide results and limits: The study found no CDR3 amino acid sequences shared by expanded clones across subjects, suggesting private repertoires in all groups. Levels of TCR clonal expansion peaked in HTLV-1-associated myelopathy and reached their lowest in multiple sclerosis, under those of healthy controls.

The specimen sequenced was PBMCs. The chain recombines TRBV20-1 with TRBJ2-7, with TRBD1 identical over 7 bases. The receptor was derived from a woman in her forties or fifties with multiple sclerosis. This chain's CDR3 is CSARENRGSYEQYF. CDR3 in DNA: TGCAGTGCTCGAGAAAACAGGGGCTCCTACGAGCAGTACTTC.